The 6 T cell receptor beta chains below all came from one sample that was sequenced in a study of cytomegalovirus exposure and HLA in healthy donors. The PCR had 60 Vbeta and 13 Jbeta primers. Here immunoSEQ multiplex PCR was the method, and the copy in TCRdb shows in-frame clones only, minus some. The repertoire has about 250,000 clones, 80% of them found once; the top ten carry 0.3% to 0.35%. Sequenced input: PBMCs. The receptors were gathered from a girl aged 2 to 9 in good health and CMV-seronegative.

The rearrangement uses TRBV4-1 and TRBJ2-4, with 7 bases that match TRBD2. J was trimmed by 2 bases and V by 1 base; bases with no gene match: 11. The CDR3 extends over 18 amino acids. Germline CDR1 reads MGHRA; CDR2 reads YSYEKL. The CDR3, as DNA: TGCGCCAGCAGCCAAGTGACTTTTGTCGGGAGGACCAAAAACATTCAGTACTTC. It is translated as CASSQVTFVGRTKNIQYF.

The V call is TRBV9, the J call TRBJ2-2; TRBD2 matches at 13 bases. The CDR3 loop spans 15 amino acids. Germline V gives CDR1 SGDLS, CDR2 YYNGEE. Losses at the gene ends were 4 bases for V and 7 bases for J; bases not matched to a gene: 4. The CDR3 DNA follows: TGTGCCAGCAGCCGGACTAGCGGGAGTATCGGGGAGCTGTTTTTT. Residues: CASSRTSGSIGELFF.

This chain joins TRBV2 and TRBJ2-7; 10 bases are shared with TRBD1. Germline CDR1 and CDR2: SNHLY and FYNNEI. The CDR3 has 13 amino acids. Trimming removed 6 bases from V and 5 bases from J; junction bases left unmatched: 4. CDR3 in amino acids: CASRETGGDEQYF. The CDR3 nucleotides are TGTGCCAGCAGGGAGACAGGGGGCGACGAGCAGTACTTC. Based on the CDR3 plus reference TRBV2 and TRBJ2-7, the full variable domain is EPEVTQTPSHQVTQMGQEVILRCVPISNHLYFYWYRQILGQKVEFLVSFYNNEISEKSEIFDDQFSVERPDGSNFTLKIRSTKLEDSAMYFCASRETGGDEQYFGPGTRLTVT.

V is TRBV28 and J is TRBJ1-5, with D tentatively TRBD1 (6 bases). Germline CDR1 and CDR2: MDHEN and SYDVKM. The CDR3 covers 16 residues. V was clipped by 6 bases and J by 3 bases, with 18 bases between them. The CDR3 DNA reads TGTGCCAGCAGCGCGACGGGGGGGGGCACCAATCAGCCCCAGCATTTT. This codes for CASSATGGGTNQPQHF.

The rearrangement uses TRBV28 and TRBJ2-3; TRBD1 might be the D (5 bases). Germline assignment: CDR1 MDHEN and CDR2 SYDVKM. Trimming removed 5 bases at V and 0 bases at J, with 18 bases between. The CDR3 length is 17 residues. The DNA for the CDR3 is TGTGCCAGCAGTCTGGCAGGGCTGGTAGCTAGCACAGATACGCAGTATTTT. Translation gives CASSLAGLVASTDTQYF.

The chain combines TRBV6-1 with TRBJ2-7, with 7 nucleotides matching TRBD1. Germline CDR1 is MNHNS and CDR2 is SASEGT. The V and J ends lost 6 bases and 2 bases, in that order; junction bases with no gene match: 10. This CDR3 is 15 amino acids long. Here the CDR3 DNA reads TGTGCCAGCAGCTCAAGGGGGCCGTGGACCTACGAGCAGTACTTC. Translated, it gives CASSSRGPWTYEQYF.